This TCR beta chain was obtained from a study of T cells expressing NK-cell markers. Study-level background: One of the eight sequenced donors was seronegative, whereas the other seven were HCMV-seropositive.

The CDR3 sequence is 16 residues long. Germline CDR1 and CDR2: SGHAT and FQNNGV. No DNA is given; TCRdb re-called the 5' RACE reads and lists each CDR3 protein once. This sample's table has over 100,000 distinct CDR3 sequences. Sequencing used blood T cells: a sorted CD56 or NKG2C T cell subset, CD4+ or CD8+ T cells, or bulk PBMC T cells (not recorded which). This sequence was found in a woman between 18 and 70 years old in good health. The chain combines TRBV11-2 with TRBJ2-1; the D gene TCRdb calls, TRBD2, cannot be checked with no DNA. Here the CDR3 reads CASSVIAGGQYNEQFF.